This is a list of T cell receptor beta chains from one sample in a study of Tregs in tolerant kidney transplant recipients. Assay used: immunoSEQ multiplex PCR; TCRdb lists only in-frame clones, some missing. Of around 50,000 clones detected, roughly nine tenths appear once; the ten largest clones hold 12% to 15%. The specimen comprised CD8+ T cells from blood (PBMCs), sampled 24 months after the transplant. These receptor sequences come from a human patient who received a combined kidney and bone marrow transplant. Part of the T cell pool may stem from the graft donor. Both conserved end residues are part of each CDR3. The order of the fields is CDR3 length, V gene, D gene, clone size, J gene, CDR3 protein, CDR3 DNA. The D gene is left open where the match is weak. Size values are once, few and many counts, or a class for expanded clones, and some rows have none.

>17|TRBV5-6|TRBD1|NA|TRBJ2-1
CASSWDLGQGPYNEQFF
TGTGCCAGCAGCTGGGATCTCGGACAGGGACCTTACAATGAGCAGTTCTTC
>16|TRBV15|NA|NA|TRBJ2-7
CATSRAAGVPTYEQYF
TGTGCCACCAGCAGAGCCGCCGGAGTCCCGACCTACGAGCAGTACTTC
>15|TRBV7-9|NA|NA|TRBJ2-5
CASSLGAGAWETQYF
TGTGCCAGCAGCTTAGGTGCGGGGGCGTGGGAGACCCAGTACTTC
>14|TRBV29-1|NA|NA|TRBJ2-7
CSVSQPGQYYEQYF
TGCAGCGTTTCACAACCGGGACAATACTACGAGCAGTACTTC
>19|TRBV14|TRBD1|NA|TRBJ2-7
CASSPLPSRDSHGRGEQYF
TGTGCCAGCAGCCCCCTCCCTTCCCGGGACAGCCATGGTAGGGGAGAGCAGTACTTC
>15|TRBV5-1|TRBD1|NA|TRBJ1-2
CASRDGTAQITNYTF
TGCGCCAGCAGGGATGGGACAGCACAGATTACTAACTACACCTTC
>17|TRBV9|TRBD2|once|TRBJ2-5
CASSYSEQAGVLETQYF
TGTGCCAGCAGCTACAGCGAACAAGCGGGAGTATTAGAGACCCAGTACTTC
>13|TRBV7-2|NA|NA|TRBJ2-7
CASSLVAGYEQYF
TGTGCCAGCAGCTTAGTTGCAGGGTACGAGCAGTACTTC
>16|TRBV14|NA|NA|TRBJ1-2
CASSQERRVKGYGYTF
TGTGCCAGCAGCCAAGAGCGCAGGGTAAAAGGCTATGGCTACACCTTC
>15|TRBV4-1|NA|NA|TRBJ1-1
CASSPGGEMNTEAFF
TGCGCCAGCAGCCCAGGCGGGGAGATGAACACTGAAGCTTTCTTT
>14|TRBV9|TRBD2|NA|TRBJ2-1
CASSLSGAYNEQFF
TGTGCCAGCAGCCTTAGCGGGGCTTACAATGAGCAGTTCTTC
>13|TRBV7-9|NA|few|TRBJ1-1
CAIPVGGGTEAFF
TGTGCCATCCCCGTAGGGGGTGGGACTGAAGCTTTCTTT
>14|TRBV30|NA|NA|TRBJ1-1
CAWGGLGENTEAFF
TGTGCCTGGGGTGGCTTAGGGGAGAACACTGAAGCTTTCTTT
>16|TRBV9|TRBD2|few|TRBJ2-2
CASSVVTSGGPGELFF
TGTGCCAGCAGCGTAGTGACTAGCGGGGGTCCCGGGGAGCTGTTTTTT
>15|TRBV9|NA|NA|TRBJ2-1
CASSVLSGSGDEQFF
TGTGCCAGCAGCGTACTGAGCGGAAGCGGCGATGAGCAGTTCTTC
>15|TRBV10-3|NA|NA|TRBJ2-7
CAISESLERVGEQYF
TGTGCCATCAGTGAGTCTTTGGAGAGGGTGGGCGAGCAGTACTTC
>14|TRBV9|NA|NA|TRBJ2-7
CASATGGSSYEQYF
TGTGCCAGCGCCACGGGGGGCTCCTCCTACGAGCAGTACTTC
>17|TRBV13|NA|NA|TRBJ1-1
CASSFPVGGHGNTEAFF
TGTGCCAGCAGCTTCCCCGTGGGGGGGCATGGGAACACTGAAGCTTTCTTT
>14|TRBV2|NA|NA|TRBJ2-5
CASILGQPKETQYF
TGTGCCAGCATCCTCGGACAGCCTAAAGAGACCCAGTACTTC
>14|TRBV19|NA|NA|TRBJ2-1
CASSPQVVGNEQFF
TGTGCCAGTAGCCCACAAGTGGTCGGGAATGAGCAGTTCTTC
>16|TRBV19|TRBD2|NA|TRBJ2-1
CASSIVSGGPFNEQFF
TGTGCCAGTAGTATAGTAAGCGGGGGGCCGTTCAATGAGCAGTTCTTC
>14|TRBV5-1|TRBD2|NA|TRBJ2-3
CASSFGLARDTQYF
TGCGCCAGCAGCTTTGGACTAGCCAGAGATACGCAGTATTTT
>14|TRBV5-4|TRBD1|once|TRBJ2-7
CASSPDRGLYEQYF
TGTGCCAGCAGCCCCGACAGGGGGCTCTACGAGCAGTACTTC
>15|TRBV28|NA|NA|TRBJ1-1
CASSLARTMNTEAFF
TGTGCCAGCAGTTTGGCACGGACAATGAACACTGAAGCTTTCTTT
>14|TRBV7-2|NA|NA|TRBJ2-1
CASKTTRSYNEQFF
TGTGCCAGCAAGACGACGCGGTCCTACAATGAGCAGTTCTTC
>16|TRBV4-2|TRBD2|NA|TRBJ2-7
CASSPEGSGTSYEQYF
TGTGCCAGCAGCCCCGAGGGTAGCGGGACCTCCTACGAGCAGTACTTC
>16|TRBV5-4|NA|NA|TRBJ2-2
CASSARTVGRPGELFF
TGTGCCAGCAGCGCCCGAACAGTGGGGCGCCCCGGGGAGCTGTTTTTT
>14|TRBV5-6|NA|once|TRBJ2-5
CASSLFRSSETQYF
TGTGCCAGCAGCCTCTTTCGGAGCAGCGAGACCCAGTACTTC
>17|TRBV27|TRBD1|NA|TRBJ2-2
CASSLHGTGPNTGELFF
TGTGCCAGCAGTTTACACGGGACAGGGCCCAACACCGGGGAGCTGTTTTTT
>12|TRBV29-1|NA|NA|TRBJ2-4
CSVETGRGIQYF
TGCAGCGTCGAGACTGGCCGCGGCATTCAGTACTTC
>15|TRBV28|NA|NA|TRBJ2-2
CASSFLLPGTGELFF
TGTGCCAGCAGTTTTCTCCTGCCGGGCACCGGGGAGCTGTTTTTT
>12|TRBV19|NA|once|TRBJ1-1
CASSPGSTEAFF
TGTGCCAGTAGTCCGGGGTCCACTGAAGCTTTCTTT
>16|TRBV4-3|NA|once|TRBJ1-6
CASSQDSGVLNSPLHF
TGCGCCAGCAGCCAAGATTCCGGGGTGCTCAATTCCCCCCTCCACTTT
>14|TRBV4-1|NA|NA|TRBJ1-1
CASSQRQVNTEAFF
TGCGCCAGCAGCCAACGTCAGGTGAACACTGAAGCTTTCTTT
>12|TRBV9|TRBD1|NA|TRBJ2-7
CASSGDSYEQYF
TGTGCCAGCAGCGGGGACAGTTACGAGCAGTACTTC
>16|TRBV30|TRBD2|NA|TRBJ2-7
CAWRYSLAGGTYEQYF
TGTGCCTGGAGATATAGCCTAGCGGGAGGAACCTACGAGCAGTACTTC
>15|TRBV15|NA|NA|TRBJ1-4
CATSGFTGINEKLFF
TGTGCCACCAGCGGGTTCACAGGGATTAATGAAAAACTGTTTTTT
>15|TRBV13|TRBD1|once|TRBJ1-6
CASSLGDRDNSPLHF
TGTGCCAGCAGCTTAGGGGACAGGGACAATTCACCCCTCCACTTT
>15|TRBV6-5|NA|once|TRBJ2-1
CASSYGSRSYNEQFF
TGTGCCAGCAGTTACGGGAGTCGCTCCTACAATGAGCAGTTCTTC
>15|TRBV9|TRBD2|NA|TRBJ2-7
CASSPLAGGQYEQYF
TGTGCCAGCAGCCCACTAGCGGGAGGGCAATACGAGCAGTACTTC
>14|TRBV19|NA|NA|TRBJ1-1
CASSASIGGTEAFF
TGTGCCAGTAGTGCGTCTATCGGGGGCACTGAAGCTTTCTTT